A selection of T cell receptor beta chains follows, all from one sample in a study of cytomegalovirus exposure and HLA in healthy donors. Produced via immunoSEQ multiplex PCR; TCRdb's table is partial and in-frame only. The table has approximately 81,000 clones, more than 85% seen once. The sequenced sample was PBMCs. All receptors derive from a young man in good health and CMV-seronegative. Both conserved end residues are part of each CDR3.

>TRBJ1-2|TRBV5-1
CASSVEQGTIPYGYTF
>TRBJ2-7|TRBV4-1
CASSHPGTGISYEQYF
>TRBJ2-1|TRBV6-4
CASSAQPTSVNEQFF
>TRBJ1-2|TRBV6-1
CATHWDRVPYGYTF
>TRBJ2-7|TRBV6-1
CASSLIRGYEQYF
>TRBJ2-7|TRBV11-1
CASSLAPGSYEQYF
>TRBJ1-1|TRBV5-6
CASSFGQAVLRNTEAFF
>TRBJ2-7|TRBV29-1
CSVRGLPSYEQYF
>TRBJ1-3|TRBV9
CASSRPGLGNTIYF
>TRBJ2-1|TRBV7-9
CASSLSENYNEQFF
>TRBJ2-2|TRBV5-6
CASSWRPHGGRPEGGELFF
>TRBJ2-1|TRBV27
CASSFIAGGHNEQFF
>TRBJ1-2|TRBV29-1
CSVGGQGALGYTF
>TRBJ2-6|TRBV4-1
CASSQDPTGGGANVLTF
>TRBJ2-4|TRBV6-1
CASRDTLAKNIQYF
>TRBJ2-1|TRBV29-1
CSVSDSPQYNEQFF
>TRBJ2-2|TRBV2
CASIWGGLGELFF
>TRBJ1-1|TRBV21-1
CASSSGTGVTMNTEAFF
>TRBJ2-3|TRBV6-5
CASRTSGTDTQYF
>TRBJ2-7|TRBV5-1
CASSLAGDRVTYEQYF
>TRBJ1-5|TRBV19
CASSSIHTGSNQPQHF
>TRBJ2-3|TRBV18
CASSPDYSTDTQYF
>TRBJ2-1|TRBV27
CASSLYPGGIYEQFF
>TRBJ2-1|TRBV14
CASSHLAEVTYNEQFF
>TRBJ1-5|TRBV27
CASRGTGDSNQPQHF
>TRBJ2-1|TRBV27
CASSGRTFYNEQFF
>TRBJ2-5|TRBV6-6
CASSRRQTETQYF
>TRBJ1-5|TRBV6-5
CASSYSGDNNQPQHF
>TRBJ2-7|TRBV2
CASSDGGSWQYF
>TRBJ2-1|TRBV4-1
CASSARHTGLAGNEQFF
>TRBJ2-3|TRBV5-6
CASSFLADTQYF
>TRBJ2-6|TRBV5-6
CASTLMETTGANVLTF
>TRBJ1-1|TRBV7-2
CASSLRRGMYTEAFF
>TRBJ1-2|TRBV5-6
CASSLVGRQGAGGYTF
>TRBJ1-1|TRBV28
CASQRHEAFF
>TRBJ2-5|TRBV6-1
CASSEASRRGAGTQYF
>TRBJ2-7|TRBV6-5
CASSYSDRTPSLYF
>TRBJ1-4|TRBV7-8
CASSFTGGWDNEKLFF
>TRBJ2-1|TRBV14
CASIPEIGQFF
>TRBJ1-1|TRBV6-6
CASSYTDSNTEAFF
>TRBJ2-4|TRBV6-5
CASSYAGSTAKNIQYF
>TRBJ2-7|TRBV18
CASSPPARTGINEQYF
>TRBJ2-1|TRBV6-5
CASSRQATYNEQFF
>TRBJ2-1|TRBV4-2
CASSPETSGRLNEQFF
>TRBJ1-1|TRBV2
CASSTTGATEAFF
>TRBJ2-3|TRBV6-4
CASTLAGSPTDTQYF
>TRBJ2-3|TRBV6-6
CASRRDSRGSTDTQYF
>TRBJ2-7|TRBV2
CATKVGGGPGYEQYF
>TRBJ2-1|TRBV27
CASSIRSRYNEQFF
>TRBJ1-1|TRBV19
CASSMSGATEAFF